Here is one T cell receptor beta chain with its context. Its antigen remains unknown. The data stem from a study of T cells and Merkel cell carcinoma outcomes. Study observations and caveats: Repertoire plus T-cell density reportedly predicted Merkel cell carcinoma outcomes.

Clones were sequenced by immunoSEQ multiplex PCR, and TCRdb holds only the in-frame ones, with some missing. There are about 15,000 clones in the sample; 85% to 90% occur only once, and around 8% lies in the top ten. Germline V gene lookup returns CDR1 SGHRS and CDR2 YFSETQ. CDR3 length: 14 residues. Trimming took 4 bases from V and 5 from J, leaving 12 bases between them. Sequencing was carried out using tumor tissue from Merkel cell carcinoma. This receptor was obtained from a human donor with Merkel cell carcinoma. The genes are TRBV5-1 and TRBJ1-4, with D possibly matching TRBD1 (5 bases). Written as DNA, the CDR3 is TGCGCCAGCAGCCCCACGGGGGGGAATGAAAAACTGTTTTTT. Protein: CASSPTGGNEKLFF.